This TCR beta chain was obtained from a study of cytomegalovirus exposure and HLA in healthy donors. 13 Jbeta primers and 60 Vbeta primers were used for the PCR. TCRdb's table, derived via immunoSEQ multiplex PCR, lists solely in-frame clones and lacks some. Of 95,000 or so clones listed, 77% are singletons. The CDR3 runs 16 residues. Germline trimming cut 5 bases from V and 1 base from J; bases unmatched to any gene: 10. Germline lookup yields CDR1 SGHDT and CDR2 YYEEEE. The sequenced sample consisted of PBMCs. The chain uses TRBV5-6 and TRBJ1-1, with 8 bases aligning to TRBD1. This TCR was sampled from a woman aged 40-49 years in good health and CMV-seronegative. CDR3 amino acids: CASRPDRGRTNTEAFF. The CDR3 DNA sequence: TGTGCCAGCAGACCCGACAGGGGCCGAACGAACACTGAAGCTTTCTTT.